This T cell receptor (beta chain) was sequenced for a study of T cell changes during pregnancy in multiple sclerosis. The CDR3 extends over 16 amino acids. The germline V gene encodes CDR1 SNHLY and CDR2 FYNNEI. Trimming took 5 bases from V and 3 from J; bases not matched to a gene: 9. TCRdb's copy holds only in-frame clones and misses some; the assay was immunoSEQ multiplex PCR. The sample holds about 50,000 clones; roughly 90% are singletons and the top ten take 0.35% to 0.45%. The input for sequencing was CD4+ T cells from peripheral blood mononuclear cells, taken after pregnancy. This chain uses TRBV2 with TRBJ2-2; 7 bases match TRBD1. This clonotype was obtained from a female donor with multiple sclerosis, enrolled in a pregnancy study. CDR3 coding DNA: TGTGCCAGCAGTACCGACAGGGTAAAATACACCGGGGAGCTGTTTTTT. Translation gives CASSTDRVKYTGELFF.